These T cell receptor beta chains were read from a single sample in a study of shared clonotypes between healthy human individuals. Profiling relied on immunoSEQ multiplex PCR, and the TCRdb table lists in-frame clones only, not all of them. The repertoire has 1.5 million to 2.5 million clones, about 95% of them found once; the top ten carry more than 0.95%. The sequencing input was naive CD8+ T cells sorted from blood. Receptors were obtained from a young man in good health. Each CDR3 is given with its conserved first and last residue. The order of the fields is V gene, J gene, D gene, clone size, CDR3 DNA, CDR3 protein. D genes are given only for firm matches. Size values are once, few and many counts, or a class for expanded clones, and some rows have none.

v_gene: TRBV19; j_gene: TRBJ1-1; d_gene: TRBD1; abundance: .; CDR3nt: TGTGCCAGTAGTATCCGGGACAGTAACACTGAAGCTTTCTTT; CDR3aa: CASSIRDSNTEAFF
v_gene: TRBV11-2; j_gene: TRBJ2-2; d_gene: .; abundance: .; CDR3nt: TGTGCCAGCAGCTTGTCCTACGCCGGGGAGCTGTTTTTT; CDR3aa: CASSLSYAGELFF
v_gene: TRBV6-5; j_gene: TRBJ2-1; d_gene: TRBD2; abundance: .; CDR3nt: TGTGCCAGCAGTTACAAGCGGGAGGGTTCCTACAATGAGCAGTTCTTC; CDR3aa: CASSYKREGSYNEQFF
v_gene: TRBV29-1; j_gene: TRBJ2-7; d_gene: .; abundance: .; CDR3nt: TGCAGCGTATTACCGGGGGCAGGGGCATACGAGCAGTACTTC; CDR3aa: CSVLPGAGAYEQYF
v_gene: TRBV4-3; j_gene: TRBJ1-2; d_gene: .; abundance: .; CDR3nt: TGCGCCAGCAGCCAGGTTTGGACGCTCTATGGCTACACCTTC; CDR3aa: CASSQVWTLYGYTF
v_gene: TRBV5-4; j_gene: TRBJ2-3; d_gene: .; abundance: once; CDR3nt: TGTGCCAGCAGCTTAGAATCCGCAGATACGCAGTATTTT; CDR3aa: CASSLESADTQYF
v_gene: TRBV25-1; j_gene: TRBJ1-1; d_gene: .; abundance: .; CDR3nt: TGTGCCAGCAGTACCCAGGGACACACTGAAGCTTTCTTT; CDR3aa: CASSTQGHTEAFF
v_gene: TRBV4-3; j_gene: TRBJ1-3; d_gene: .; abundance: .; CDR3nt: TGCGCCAGCAGCCAAGTTCTGGGGACTGGAAACACCATATATTTT; CDR3aa: CASSQVLGTGNTIYF
v_gene: TRBV27; j_gene: TRBJ2-2; d_gene: .; abundance: .; CDR3nt: TGTGCCAGCAGTTTCGGACTGATGAACACCGGGGAGCTGTTTTTT; CDR3aa: CASSFGLMNTGELFF
v_gene: TRBV18; j_gene: TRBJ1-6; d_gene: .; abundance: .; CDR3nt: TGTGCCAGCTCGGCCGGGACGGCGGATGGGCATTCACCCCTCCACTTT; CDR3aa: CASSAGTADGHSPLHF
v_gene: TRBV7-2; j_gene: TRBJ2-1; d_gene: TRBD2; abundance: .; CDR3nt: TGTGCCAGCAGCTCTTCAATGGGCCTAGCGGGACTTGAGCAGTTCTTC; CDR3aa: CASSSSMGLAGLEQFF
v_gene: TRBV6-1; j_gene: TRBJ2-7; d_gene: TRBD1; abundance: .; CDR3nt: TGTGCCAGCAGGAGACCCGGGACAGGGTCTCTCGAGCAGTACTTC; CDR3aa: CASRRPGTGSLEQYF
v_gene: TRBV29-1; j_gene: TRBJ1-2; d_gene: .; abundance: .; CDR3nt: TGCAGCGTTGAAGATCCGGCCGATGGCTACACCTTC; CDR3aa: CSVEDPADGYTF
v_gene: TRBV19; j_gene: TRBJ1-1; d_gene: .; abundance: .; CDR3nt: TGTGCCAGTAGGCTATTTGGGACTGAAGCTTTCTTT; CDR3aa: CASRLFGTEAFF
v_gene: TRBV4-1; j_gene: TRBJ2-7; d_gene: .; abundance: .; CDR3nt: TGCGCCAGCAGCCTGACTAAAGAGGCCCCTTCCGAGCAGTACTTC; CDR3aa: CASSLTKEAPSEQYF
v_gene: TRBV7-9; j_gene: TRBJ2-1; d_gene: .; abundance: few; CDR3nt: TGTGCCAGCAGCTTCAGCATGGGTCGCTACAATGAGCAGTTCTTC; CDR3aa: CASSFSMGRYNEQFF
v_gene: TRBV11-2; j_gene: TRBJ2-3; d_gene: .; abundance: .; CDR3nt: TGTGCCAGCAGCCACTATTACACAGATACGCAGTATTTT; CDR3aa: CASSHYYTDTQYF
v_gene: TRBV21-1; j_gene: TRBJ2-7; d_gene: .; abundance: once; CDR3nt: TGTGCCAGCAGCAGGGACCGGGACAGGATTGTCTACGAGCAGTACTTC; CDR3aa: CASSRDRDRIVYEQYF
v_gene: TRBV25-1; j_gene: TRBJ1-4; d_gene: TRBD1; abundance: once; CDR3nt: TGTGCCAGCAGGGAGGACAGGGGACATGAAAAACTGTTTTTT; CDR3aa: CASREDRGHEKLFF
v_gene: TRBV19; j_gene: TRBJ2-7; d_gene: .; abundance: once; CDR3nt: TGTGCCAGTAGTATGGTAGGCACCGGTAACGAGCAGTACTTC; CDR3aa: CASSMVGTGNEQYF
v_gene: TRBV7-2; j_gene: TRBJ2-2; d_gene: TRBD1; abundance: .; CDR3nt: TGTGCCAGCAGCTTAAACTGGGACAGGTGGAGCGTGGAGCTGTTTTTT; CDR3aa: CASSLNWDRWSVELFF
v_gene: TRBV7-6; j_gene: TRBJ2-5; d_gene: .; abundance: .; CDR3nt: TGTGCCAGCAGCTTAGTGGCCGGTGTAATGACCCAGTACTTC; CDR3aa: CASSLVAGVMTQYF
v_gene: TRBV28; j_gene: TRBJ2-2; d_gene: TRBD1; abundance: .; CDR3nt: TGTGCCAGCAGTTATAAGACAGGGAACGCCGGGGAGCTGTTTTTT; CDR3aa: CASSYKTGNAGELFF
v_gene: TRBV27; j_gene: TRBJ1-2; d_gene: TRBD1; abundance: .; CDR3nt: TGTGCCAGCAGTTCGTTGACAGGGTTGAAAAATGGCTACACCTTC; CDR3aa: CASSSLTGLKNGYTF
v_gene: TRBV13; j_gene: TRBJ2-3; d_gene: .; abundance: .; CDR3nt: TGTGCCAGCAGCTACCCCCGAGGGGGGGAAGATACGCAGTATTTT; CDR3aa: CASSYPRGGEDTQYF
v_gene: TRBV18; j_gene: TRBJ2-1; d_gene: TRBD2; abundance: .; CDR3nt: TGTGCCAGCTCACCAATCTATGGGACTAGCGGGAGGGCCGATTCCTACAATGAGCAGTTCTTC; CDR3aa: CASSPIYGTSGRADSYNEQFF
v_gene: TRBV10-2; j_gene: TRBJ2-1; d_gene: .; abundance: few; CDR3nt: TGCGCCAGCACTAGCGACAATGAGCAGTTCTTC; CDR3aa: CASTSDNEQFF
v_gene: TRBV19; j_gene: TRBJ2-3; d_gene: TRBD1; abundance: .; CDR3nt: TGTGCCAGTAGGGACAGGGCGGACAGAGGAGGCACGGATACGCAGTATTTT; CDR3aa: CASRDRADRGGTDTQYF
v_gene: TRBV27; j_gene: TRBJ2-7; d_gene: .; abundance: .; CDR3nt: TGTGCCAGCACTACAGGGCACCACGAGCAGTACTTC; CDR3aa: CASTTGHHEQYF
v_gene: TRBV10-3; j_gene: TRBJ1-1; d_gene: .; abundance: .; CDR3nt: TGTGCCATCAGTGAGCACCCCCCGAACACTGAAGCTTTCTTT; CDR3aa: CAISEHPPNTEAFF
v_gene: TRBV9; j_gene: TRBJ2-7; d_gene: .; abundance: .; CDR3nt: TGTGCCAGCAGCGTAGGAGGGGAGGGGGCCTACGAGCAGTACTTC; CDR3aa: CASSVGGEGAYEQYF
v_gene: TRBV7-8; j_gene: TRBJ1-5; d_gene: TRBD1; abundance: once; CDR3nt: TGTGCCAGCATGGGGGACAGGGGGCTCGTAAGCAATCAGCCCCAGCATTTT; CDR3aa: CASMGDRGLVSNQPQHF
v_gene: TRBV6-1; j_gene: TRBJ2-6; d_gene: TRBD2; abundance: .; CDR3nt: TGTGCCAGCAGTGAAGCGGGAGGGACGGGAGTTTTCTCTGGGGCCAACGTCCTGACTTTC; CDR3aa: CASSEAGGTGVFSGANVLTF
v_gene: TRBV13; j_gene: TRBJ2-3; d_gene: TRBD1; abundance: .; CDR3nt: TGTGCCAGCAGCTGGGGGACAGGCACAGATACGCAGTATTTT; CDR3aa: CASSWGTGTDTQYF
v_gene: TRBV4-1; j_gene: TRBJ1-4; d_gene: .; abundance: .; CDR3nt: TGCGCCAGCAGCGGCCGGGCGACTAATGAAAAACTGTTTTTT; CDR3aa: CASSGRATNEKLFF
v_gene: TRBV19; j_gene: TRBJ1-5; d_gene: .; abundance: .; CDR3nt: TGTGCCAGTAGTAGACAGTTTTATAGCAATCAGCCCCAGCATTTT; CDR3aa: CASSRQFYSNQPQHF
v_gene: TRBV6-1; j_gene: TRBJ1-5; d_gene: .; abundance: once; CDR3nt: TGTGCCAGCAGTGAAGCGGAGCCGGTCGGGCGTCAGCCCCAGCATTTT; CDR3aa: CASSEAEPVGRQPQHF
v_gene: TRBV2; j_gene: TRBJ2-7; d_gene: TRBD2; abundance: .; CDR3nt: TGTGCCAGCAGTGCACTAGCGGAATACGAGCAGTACTTC; CDR3aa: CASSALAEYEQYF
v_gene: TRBV19; j_gene: TRBJ2-7; d_gene: .; abundance: .; CDR3nt: TGTGCCAGTAGCTTCCTTGCGGGGAGCTACGAGCAGTACTTC; CDR3aa: CASSFLAGSYEQYF
v_gene: TRBV30; j_gene: TRBJ1-2; d_gene: .; abundance: .; CDR3nt: TGTGCCTGGAGTGTCGGGGGCGGCTATGGCTACACCTTC; CDR3aa: CAWSVGGGYGYTF
v_gene: TRBV4-3; j_gene: TRBJ1-1; d_gene: TRBD1; abundance: .; CDR3nt: TGCGCCAGCAGCTGGCCGGGACAGGGGGTCACTGAAGCTTTCTTT; CDR3aa: CASSWPGQGVTEAFF
v_gene: TRBV5-8; j_gene: TRBJ2-7; d_gene: .; abundance: once; CDR3nt: TGTGCCAGCAGCTCGGACAGTTACGAGCAGTACTTC; CDR3aa: CASSSDSYEQYF
v_gene: TRBV9; j_gene: TRBJ2-1; d_gene: .; abundance: .; CDR3nt: TGTGCCAGCAGCGTAGCCCCGAGAGAGGACAATGAGCAGTTCTTC; CDR3aa: CASSVAPREDNEQFF
v_gene: TRBV7-9; j_gene: TRBJ2-5; d_gene: TRBD2; abundance: .; CDR3nt: TGTGCCAGCAGCCCGGGACTAGCGGCGGAAGAGACCCAGTACTTC; CDR3aa: CASSPGLAAEETQYF
v_gene: TRBV19; j_gene: TRBJ2-7; d_gene: TRBD1; abundance: .; CDR3nt: TGTGCCAGTAGTGCAGGACAGGGTGGTTCCTACGAGCAGTACTTC; CDR3aa: CASSAGQGGSYEQYF
v_gene: TRBV11-2; j_gene: TRBJ2-7; d_gene: .; abundance: .; CDR3nt: TGTGCCAGCAGCTTAGTGGACGGGGTCCTCTACGAGCAGTACTTC; CDR3aa: CASSLVDGVLYEQYF
v_gene: TRBV19; j_gene: TRBJ2-1; d_gene: .; abundance: .; CDR3nt: TGTGCCAGTAGGGACCAGGGGATCCTCTCCTACAATGAGCAGTTCTTC; CDR3aa: CASRDQGILSYNEQFF
v_gene: TRBV5-4; j_gene: TRBJ1-4; d_gene: .; abundance: .; CDR3nt: TGTGCCAGCAGCCTCAAGCGGAAACTTGCAACTAATGAAAAACTGTTTTTT; CDR3aa: CASSLKRKLATNEKLFF
v_gene: TRBV10-1; j_gene: TRBJ2-5; d_gene: TRBD1; abundance: .; CDR3nt: TGCGCCAGCAGTGAGTCGAAAGGGAGGGGACAGGGGGACCAAGAGACCCAGTACTTC; CDR3aa: CASSESKGRGQGDQETQYF
v_gene: TRBV10-1; j_gene: TRBJ1-1; d_gene: TRBD1; abundance: .; CDR3nt: TGCGCCAGCAGTAAGGGACAGCGACTTGAAGCTTTCTTT; CDR3aa: CASSKGQRLEAFF
v_gene: TRBV2; j_gene: TRBJ1-5; d_gene: .; abundance: few; CDR3nt: TGTGCCAGCAAAGCTGGGGGTAATCAGCCCCAGCATTTT; CDR3aa: CASKAGGNQPQHF
v_gene: TRBV7-9; j_gene: TRBJ2-2; d_gene: .; abundance: .; CDR3nt: TGTGCCAGCAGCTTAGGGGGACTCCCCCCCGGGGAGCTGTTTTTT; CDR3aa: CASSLGGLPPGELFF
v_gene: TRBV7-9; j_gene: TRBJ2-7; d_gene: TRBD1; abundance: once; CDR3nt: TGTGCCAGCAGCTTACCCCCGGGACAGGGGGACGAGCAGTACTTC; CDR3aa: CASSLPPGQGDEQYF
v_gene: TRBV27; j_gene: TRBJ2-1; d_gene: .; abundance: .; CDR3nt: TGTGCCAGCAGTTTATTCTACTCCCCGGCCTACAATGAGCAGTTCTTC; CDR3aa: CASSLFYSPAYNEQFF
v_gene: TRBV19; j_gene: TRBJ1-2; d_gene: .; abundance: .; CDR3nt: TGTGCCAGTAGTCCTTGGACAGAAGGAGATGGCTACACCTTC; CDR3aa: CASSPWTEGDGYTF